This TCR beta chain was found in a study of early stage breast cancer tumors. V was clipped by 5 bases and J by 4 bases; unmatched bases: 5. Germline V CDR1 and CDR2: SNHLY, FYNNEI. The CDR3 has 15 residues. Study outcomes and limitations: Enriched TCRB sequences shared across patients were mostly commonly generated sequences. Tumors had around 2.4-fold higher T cell density than normal breast.

Concerning this clone itself: As yet, its antigen is unknown.

Assay used: immunoSEQ multiplex PCR; TCRdb lists only in-frame clones, some missing. Of roughly 10,000 clones listed, around 75% are singletons. This chain links TRBV2 with TRBJ2-1, with TRBD2 matching over 10 bases. The receptor's source is a person aged 65-85 years with breast cancer. The sequenced material came from breast tumor tissue. The DNA of the CDR3 is TGTGCCAGCAGTCTCAGCGGGGGGGAATACAATGAGCAGTTCTTC. Residues: CASSLSGGEYNEQFF.